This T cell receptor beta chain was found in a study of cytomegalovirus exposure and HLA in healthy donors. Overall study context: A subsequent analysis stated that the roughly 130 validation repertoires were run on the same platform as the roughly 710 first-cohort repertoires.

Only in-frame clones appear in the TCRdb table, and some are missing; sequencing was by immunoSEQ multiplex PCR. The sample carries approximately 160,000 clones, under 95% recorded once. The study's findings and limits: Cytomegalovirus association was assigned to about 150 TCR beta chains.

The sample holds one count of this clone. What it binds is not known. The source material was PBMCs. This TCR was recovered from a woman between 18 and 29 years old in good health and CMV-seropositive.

CDR3 amino acids: CASSRRDRGQKDTQYF. CDR3 nucleotides: TGCGCCAGCAGCCGACGGGACAGGGGGCAGAAAGATACGCAGTATTTT. This chain uses TRBV4-3 with TRBJ2-3, with 12 bases aligning to TRBD1. Germline loops: CDR1 LGHNA, CDR2 YSLEER. This CDR3 has 16 amino acids. The V and J ends lost 4 bases and 5 bases, in that order; junction bases with no gene match: 7.